Below, 24 T cell receptor beta chains from the same sample are listed, as sequenced in a study of response to subunit inactivated influenza vaccine. TCRdb re-called the RT-PCR reads with MiXCR, one entry per CDR3 protein. The profile shows 490,000 or so distinct CDR3 sequences, less than 10% of them singletons. The sample consisted of PBMCs from blood, taken 23 months after vaccination. All receptors come from a man aged 50 to 69 who received an inactivated influenza vaccine.

The genes are TRBV4-3 and TRBJ1-3; D not resolved. V was pared by 5 bases and J by 2 bases, with 16 bases between. The CDR3 length is 16 residues. The germline V gene has CDR1 LGHNA and CDR2 YSLEER. The DNA of the CDR3 is TGCGCCAGCAGCTACTACTCTGGGCAGCCTGGAAACACCATATATTTT. Its protein product is CASSYYSGQPGNTIYF.

The chain combines TRBV30 with TRBJ2-1; TRBD2 might be the D (6 bases). V dropped 4 bases and J dropped 3 bases, with 10 bases sitting between them. This CDR3 comprises 13 residues. Germline lookup yields CDR1 GTSNPN and CDR2 SVGIG (reference sequence). CDR3 DNA sequence: TGTGCCTGGAAGGGACTCCACTACAATGAGCAGTTCTTC. Protein sequence: CAWKGLHYNEQFF.

This clonotype was recorded at least ten times. The chain carries TRBV29-1 and TRBJ1-4, with 7 bases lining up with TRBD1. The CDR3 is 13 residues long. With 7 bases clipped from V and 5 bases from J, the junction kept 7 bases outside the gene matches. Germline V gene data show CDR1 as SQVTM and CDR2 as ANQGSEA. This CDR3 is CSAIQGSNEKLFF. In DNA, the CDR3 is TGCAGCGCAATACAGGGGTCGAATGAAAAACTGTTTTTT.

In its sample, this clonotype was seen a few times. The J gene is TRBJ1-4, the V gene TRBV27; the match to TRBD1 covers 8 bases. The CDR3 loop spans 15 amino acids. Germline V lookup: CDR1 MNHEY, CDR2 SMNVEV (reference sequence). V was clipped by 6 bases and J by 6 bases; unmatched bases: 9. The DNA for the CDR3 is TGTGCCAGCAGACCCACGGCAGGGGGCTATGAAAAACTGTTTTTT. It encodes CASRPTAGGYEKLFF.

The genes are TRBV30 and TRBJ2-4; tentative D call: TRBD1 (7 bases). This CDR3 spans 15 amino acids. CDR1 GTSNPN and CDR2 SVGIG come from the germline V gene (reference sequence). The V and J ends lost 6 bases and 0 bases respectively, with 15 bases between them. CDR3 amino acids: CACTQGTLAKNIQYF. The CDR3 nucleotides read TGTGCCTGTACACAGGGGACTCTAGCCAAAAACATTCAGTACTTC.

This chain links TRBV6-1 with TRBJ1-1, with D possibly TRBD1 on 5 matching bases. CDR1 MNHNS and CDR2 SASEGT come from the germline V gene. This CDR3 has 13 amino acids. Between the trimmed V and J ends, which lost 7 bases and 3 bases, there was a span of 12 bases. The CDR3 DNA reads TGTGCCAGCACCGACACGGGGGACACTGAAGCTTTCTTT. This codes for CASTDTGDTEAFF.

This clonotype was counted only a few times. The chain recombines TRBV25-1 with TRBJ2-1; D not certain. Germline assignment: CDR1 MGHDK and CDR2 SYGVNS. V was cut by 2 bases and J by 6 bases, with 17 bases left in between. The CDR3 is made up of 16 amino acids. The CDR3 sequence is CASSESFKGSPNEQFF. CDR3 coding DNA: TGTGCCAGCAGTGAAAGTTTCAAGGGCTCGCCCAATGAGCAGTTCTTC.

V and J are TRBV9 and TRBJ2-7; tentative D call: TRBD1 (5 bases). The CDR3 extends over 14 amino acids. Germline assignment: CDR1 SGDLS and CDR2 YYNGEE. V was shortened by 0 bases and J by 2 bases, with 9 bases between the two germline ends. In DNA, the CDR3 is TGTGCCAGCAGCGTAGGCACAGGACCCTACGAGCAGTACTTC. It is translated as CASSVGTGPYEQYF.

The table lists this clonotype with many counts. This rearrangement joins TRBV10-2 to TRBJ2-7, with 10 positions matching TRBD1. Trimming took 4 bases from V and 2 from J; bases not matched to a gene: 2. The CDR3 length is 14 residues. Germline lookup yields CDR1 WSHSY and CDR2 SAAADI. CDR3 bases: TGCGCCAGCAGTGGAGGACAGGGGGCCTACGAGCAGTACTTC. Protein sequence: CASSGGQGAYEQYF.

This chain joins TRBV30 and TRBJ1-1; D call uncertain. V was trimmed by 4 bases and J by 3 bases, leaving 15 bases between them. Germline values: CDR1 GTSNPN, CDR2 SVGIG (reference sequence). The CDR3 has 14 residues. CDR3 amino acids: CAWTRVREDTEAFF. For the CDR3, the DNA is TGTGCCTGGACGCGGGTTAGGGAAGACACTGAAGCTTTCTTT.

This clonotype was picked up a small number of times. J is TRBJ2-7 and V is TRBV29-1, with 8 positions matching TRBD1. Germline trimming cut 0 bases from V and 3 bases from J; bases unmatched to any gene: 1. This CDR3 spans 13 amino acids. Germline V gene sequence: CDR1 SQVTM, CDR2 ANQGSEA. In DNA, the CDR3 is TGCAGCGTTGAAGACAGGGGGCACTACGAGCAGTACTTC. It yields the protein CSVEDRGHYEQYF.

The chain is built from TRBV6-1 and TRBJ2-7; a weak D match, TRBD2 (6 bases). The CDR3 contains 15 residues. Germline V gene data show CDR1 as MNHNS and CDR2 as SASEGT. V was trimmed by 6 bases and J by 2 bases, leaving 17 bases between them. The CDR3 spells CASSDGGLGAYEQYF. CDR3 bases: TGTGCCAGCAGCGACGGGGGACTGGGGGCCTACGAGCAGTACTTC.

This clonotype appeared many times. The chain joins TRBV5-1 to TRBJ1-5, with D perhaps TRBD1 (6 bases). The CDR3 loop spans 14 amino acids. Between the trimmed V and J ends, which lost 4 bases and 3 bases, there was a span of 11 bases. The germline V gene has CDR1 SGHRS and CDR2 YFSETQ. CDR3 coding DNA: TGCGCCAGCAGCCCAGGACAGACCAATCAGCCCCAGCATTTT. This encodes CASSPGQTNQPQHF.

This clonotype has ten or more counts. This chain uses TRBV20-1 with TRBJ2-7, with D perhaps TRBD1 (6 bases). Germline lookup yields CDR1 DFQATT and CDR2 SNEGSKA (reference sequence). This CDR3 region has 14 residues. V was clipped by 4 bases and J by 3 bases, with 16 bases between them. The CDR3 DNA sequence: TGCAGTGCTACAGGGGAAGGAAATATCTACGAGCAGTACTTC. Encoded protein: CSATGEGNIYEQYF.

This clonotype showed up many times. The rearrangement links TRBV5-1 to TRBJ1-6; no definite D call. CDR1 and CDR2 from the germline V gene are SGHRS and YFSETQ. The CDR3 totals 15 residues. V was shortened by 5 bases and J by 5 bases, with 14 bases between the two germline ends. The CDR3 spells CASSTRSGDNSPLHF. The CDR3 DNA is TGCGCCAGCAGTACTCGGTCGGGAGATAATTCACCCCTCCACTTT.

This clonotype has just a few counts. This rearrangement joins TRBV2 to TRBJ2-5, with 16 bases aligning to TRBD2. In germline, CDR1 is SNHLY, CDR2 FYNNEI. The V gene end was trimmed by 6 bases and the J gene end by 0 bases; junction bases not matched to a gene: 7. CDR3 size: 18 residues. The CDR3, as DNA: TGTGCCAGCAGGGCCGGGACTAGCGGGAGGGCCTACCAAGAGACCCAGTACTTC. Its translation is CASRAGTSGRAYQETQYF.

V gene TRBV28 combines with J gene TRBJ2-1; 7 positions match TRBD2. The length of the CDR3 is 13 residues. From germline, CDR1 is MDHEN and CDR2 SYDVKM. Unmatched junction bases numbered 5, after V lost 6 bases and J lost 6 bases. In DNA form, the CDR3 reads TGTGCCAGCAGCGGACTAGTTTTCAATGAGCAGTTCTTC. This codes for CASSGLVFNEQFF.

This clonotype was found a few times. This chain uses TRBV19 with TRBJ2-1, with D hard to call. The germline gives CDR1 LNHDA, CDR2 SQIVND (reference sequence). CDR3 length equals 12 residues. V dropped 3 bases and J dropped 7 bases, with 7 bases sitting between them. The CDR3 protein is CASSMFRNEQFF. CDR3 nucleotide sequence: TGTGCCAGTAGTATGTTCCGGAATGAGCAGTTCTTC. Together with reference TRBV19 and TRBJ2-1, the CDR3 gives the full variable domain: DGGITQSPKYLFRKEGQNVTLSCEQNLNHDAMYWYRQDPGQGLRLIYYSQIVNDFQKGDIAEGYSVSREKKESFPLTVTSAQKNPTAFYLCASSMFRNEQFFGPGTRLTVL.

This clonotype was counted many times. The gene calls are TRBV20-1 and TRBJ1-2, with D perhaps matching TRBD1 (6 bases). Germline V lookup: CDR1 DFQATT, CDR2 SNEGSKA (reference sequence). Trimming took off 6 bases at V and 2 bases at J, with 13 bases between the two ends. The length of the CDR3 is 13 residues. Here the CDR3 DNA reads TGCAGTGCCACGGGGGGGGGCAACTATGGCTACACCTTC. Its translation is CSATGGGNYGYTF.

The J gene is TRBJ2-5, the V gene TRBV10-3; TRBD1 aligns across 8 bases. This CDR3 comprises 17 residues. The V gene end was trimmed by 0 bases and the J gene end by 1 base; junction bases not matched to a gene: 7. The germline V gene encodes CDR1 ENHRY and CDR2 SYGVKD. Written as DNA, the CDR3 is TGTGCCATCAGTGAGTCTCGGACAGGGCTACTCCAAGAGACCCAGTACTTC. It codes for CAISESRTGLLQETQYF.

The chain is built from TRBV20-1 and TRBJ1-2; 9 positions agree with TRBD1. This CDR3 has 15 residues. The germline V gene has CDR1 DFQATT and CDR2 SNEGSKA (reference sequence). V trimming: 0 bases; J trimming: 3 bases; junction bases outside the gene matches: 5. The CDR3 nucleotides read TGCAGTGCTAGAGATCTACAGGGGGCAGACTATGGCTACACCTTC. Residues: CSARDLQGADYGYTF.

This clonotype appeared a few times. CDR3 sequence: CASRWDSGGTTPLHF. CDR3 nucleotides: TGTGCCAGCAGATGGGACAGCGGGGGGACGACACCCCTCCACTTT. The chain employs TRBV12-3 or TRBV12-4 and TRBJ1-6, with 7 bases fitting TRBD1. V gave up 6 bases and J gave up 11 bases; unmatched junction bases: 13. The CDR3 loop spans 15 amino acids.

The chain recombines TRBV20-1 with TRBJ2-1; D ambiguous. V lost 5 bases, J lost 10 bases, and 18 bases lay in between. Germline V gives CDR1 DFQATT, CDR2 SNEGSKA (reference sequence). The CDR3 spans 13 residues. The CDR3 spells CSADRVSDQEQFF. DNA of the CDR3: TGCAGTGCTGACCGGGTGAGCGATCAGGAGCAGTTCTTC.

This clonotype showed up just a few times. The chain employs TRBV12-3 or TRBV12-4 and TRBJ2-3; the match to TRBD1 covers 8 bases. The CDR3 spans 14 residues. The ends lost 8 bases at V and 3 bases at J; junction bases unmatched: 7. The CDR3: CASRTGHGTDTQYF. Written as DNA, the CDR3 is TGTGCCAGCCGGACAGGGCATGGGACAGATACGCAGTATTTT.